A single sample gave rise to the 27 T cell receptor beta chains below, sequenced in a study of cytomegalovirus exposure and HLA in healthy donors. Amplification used 60 Vbeta primers and 13 Jbeta primers. TCRdb's copy holds only in-frame clones and misses some; the assay was immunoSEQ multiplex PCR. The sample lists over 150,000 clones; approximately 80% were seen once. The sequencing sample was made of PBMCs. The receptors come from a man aged 50-60 years in good health and CMV-seropositive.

J is TRBJ2-2 and V is TRBV7-3, with 9 positions matching TRBD2. The CDR3 loop spans 15 amino acids. The V segment lost 5 bases and the J segment 5 bases; nucleotides outside the gene matches: 6. Germline CDR1 is SGHTA and CDR2 is FQGTGA. In DNA, the CDR3 is TGTGCCAGCAGCGAAGCGGGAGGTTTTACCGGGGAGCTGTTTTTT. Amino acid sequence: CASSEAGGFTGELFF.

The chain combines TRBV29-1 with TRBJ1-2; D is undetermined. Germline CDR1 reads SQVTM; CDR2 reads ANQGSEA. This CDR3 has 12 residues. Trimming took 5 bases from V and 7 from J, leaving 14 bases between them. The CDR3 DNA sequence: TGCAGCGTTTATAGCGTTTGGGCTGGCTACACCTTC. Its protein is CSVYSVWAGYTF.

This chain uses TRBV11-2 with TRBJ2-1; maybe TRBD1 (5 bases). V was cut by 5 bases and J by 5 bases, with 16 bases left in between. The CDR3 has 15 residues. Germline-derived CDR1 and CDR2 are SGHAT and FQNNGV. The CDR3 is CASSETGNAHNEQFF. The CDR3 DNA reads as TGTGCCAGCAGCGAAACAGGTAACGCACACAATGAGCAGTTCTTC.

This clone occurred once. The chain has TRBV7-9 and TRBJ2-7; 7 bases fit TRBD1. This CDR3 contains 15 residues. Germline-derived CDR1 and CDR2 are SEHNR and FQNEAQ (reference sequence). V dropped 5 bases and J dropped 3; count of bases not matched to a gene: 10. CDR3 in amino acids: CASSLPQGIGYEQYF. In nucleotides, the CDR3 is TGTGCCAGCAGCCTGCCACAGGGGATCGGCTACGAGCAGTACTTC.

This clone was seen only once. The V and J genes are TRBV11-2 and TRBJ1-2; D remains ambiguous. V dropped 1 base and J dropped 5 bases, with 11 bases sitting between them. The CDR3 is 14 amino acids. Per the germline V gene, CDR1 is SGHAT and CDR2 is FQNNGV. CDR3 protein: CASSLAAQAYGYTF. Written as DNA, the CDR3 is TGTGCCAGCAGCTTAGCCGCCCAGGCGTATGGCTACACCTTC.

J is TRBJ1-4 and V is TRBV13; D is ambiguous. V lost 5 bases and J lost 5, with 9 bases in between. This CDR3 is 13 amino acids long. In germline, CDR1 is PRHDT, CDR2 FYEKMQ (reference sequence). CDR3 protein: CASSRARNEKLFF. The DNA of the CDR3 is TGTGCCAGCAGCCGCGCCAGGAATGAAAAACTGTTTTTT.

This chain joins TRBV25-1 and TRBJ2-7; D call uncertain. V was shortened by 5 bases and J by 4 bases, with 9 bases between the two germline ends. Germline values: CDR1 MGHDK, CDR2 SYGVNS. The CDR3 is 12 amino acids. The CDR3 loop reads CASSTSGYEQYF. The CDR3 nucleotides read TGTGCCAGCAGTACCTCAGGTTACGAGCAGTACTTC.

This clone was seen only a few times. The chain uses TRBV6-5 and TRBJ2-7, with 7 bases lining up with TRBD2. There are 12 residues in the CDR3. Germline V lookup: CDR1 MNHEY, CDR2 SVGAGI. Trimming cost V 8 bases and J 3 bases; bases outside gene matches: 4. Here the CDR3 DNA reads TGTGCCAGCGGAGCGGGGTTCTACGAGCAGTACTTC. This codes for CASGAGFYEQYF.

The genes are TRBV5-3 and TRBJ1-5; 8 nucleotides line up with TRBD1. TRBV5-3 is designated an ORF whose function remains uncertain. With 3 bases clipped from V and 0 bases from J, the junction kept 5 bases outside the gene matches. There are 16 residues in the CDR3. In nucleotides, the CDR3 is TGTGCCAGAAGCTGGACAGGGCCCGATAGCAATCAGCCCCAGCATTTT. Protein: CARSWTGPDSNQPQHF.

This rearrangement joins TRBV5-1 to TRBJ2-1, with 7 bases aligning to TRBD2. V dropped 2 bases and J dropped 10; count of bases not matched to a gene: 0. From germline, CDR1 is SGHRS and CDR2 YFSETQ. The CDR3 is made up of 11 amino acids. CDR3 loop: CASSLAGEQFF. The CDR3 DNA follows: TGCGCCAGCAGCTTAGCGGGGGAGCAGTTCTTC.

This chain connects TRBV9 to TRBJ2-3; 9 nucleotides match TRBD2. The CDR3 is 17 amino acids. Looked up from germline, CDR1 is SGDLS and CDR2 is YYNGEE. V gave up 0 bases and J gave up 6 bases; unmatched junction bases: 11. The CDR3 region has the DNA TGTGCCAGCAGCGTAGACCCCGGCGGGGGGGCTCTCGATACGCAGTATTTT. Its protein is CASSVDPGGGALDTQYF.

The J gene is TRBJ1-1, the V gene TRBV21-1; the table names TRBD1, a call not compared with the DNA. TRBV21-1 is marked as a pseudogene. The CDR3 length is 12 residues. CDR3 region: CASSNRVMGAFF. CDR3 bases: TGTGCCAGCAGCAACAGGGTCATGGGGGCTTTCTTT.

The chain combines TRBV5-4 with TRBJ2-1; 7 nucleotides agree with TRBD2. Per germline, CDR1 SGHNT and CDR2 YYREEE (reference sequence). V trimming: 4 bases; J trimming: 7 bases; junction bases outside the gene matches: 17. The CDR3 is made up of 17 amino acids. The CDR3 bases are TGTGCCAGCAGCCGCCTGGCTAGCGGAAACATAGGTAATGAGCAGTTCTTC. Its protein product is CASSRLASGNIGNEQFF.

V is TRBV7-6 and J is TRBJ1-1, with 8 positions matching TRBD1. The CDR3 covers 14 residues. CDR1 and CDR2 (germline): SGHVS, FNYEAQ. J gave up 1 base and V 6 bases, and 4 bases lay outside the gene matches. The CDR3 region is CASRAGTGNTEAFF. CDR3 DNA sequence: TGTGCCAGCAGAGCCGGGACAGGGAACACTGAAGCTTTCTTT. The variable domain in full, with the rest retrieved from reference TRBV7-6 and TRBJ1-1, is GAGVSQSPRYKVTKRGQDVALRCDPISGHVSLYWYRQALGQGPEFLTYFNYEAQQDKSGLPNDRFSAERPEGSISTLTIQRTEQRDSAMYRCASRAGTGNTEAFFGQGTRLTVV.

This clone has only one observation. The chain combines TRBV30 with TRBJ1-2, with 8 bases identical to TRBD1. CDR3 size: 14 residues. J was trimmed by 8 bases and V by 1 base; bases with no gene match: 9. Germline lookup yields CDR1 GTSNPN and CDR2 SVGIG (reference sequence). The CDR3 nucleotides read TGTGCCTGGAGTGGGGGGACAGGCCGAAGAGGCTACACCTTC. Protein product: CAWSGGTGRRGYTF.

The chain couples TRBV9 to TRBJ1-3, with D hard to call. Per germline, CDR1 SGDLS and CDR2 YYNGEE. The V end lost 3 bases, the J end lost 4 bases, and 14 bases lay between the germline ends. The CDR3 contains 15 residues. The CDR3 is CASSADGREGNTIYF. CDR3 DNA: TGTGCCAGCAGCGCAGACGGACGGGAAGGAAACACCATATATTTT.

The V and J genes are TRBV30 and TRBJ2-5, with TRBD1 matching over 10 bases. The CDR3 has 13 amino acids. Trimming took 5 bases from V and 4 from J; bases not matched to a gene: 4. Germline values: CDR1 GTSNPN, CDR2 SVGIG (reference sequence). This CDR3 is CAWAGTGVETQYF. CDR3 in DNA: TGTGCCTGGGCCGGGACAGGGGTAGAGACCCAGTACTTC.

The chain recombines TRBV27 with TRBJ2-5; 7 nucleotides align to TRBD1. Germline assignment: CDR1 MNHEY and CDR2 SMNVEV (reference sequence). The CDR3 loop spans 15 amino acids. J gave up 5 bases and V 7 bases, and 13 bases lay outside the gene matches. CDR3 loop: CASTRTGRWLETQYF. CDR3 nucleotide sequence: TGTGCCAGCACCCGGACAGGTCGATGGTTGGAGACCCAGTACTTC.

In this sample, this clone turned up once. The CDR3 sequence: CASSQGGETQYF. Written as DNA, the CDR3 is TGCGCCAGCAGCCAAGGCGGGGAGACCCAGTACTTC. The rearrangement joins TRBV4-1 to TRBJ2-5; TRBD2 is a possible D gene (5 bases). The CDR3 sequence is 12 residues long. V gave up 1 base and J gave up 5 bases, with 5 bases separating them. CDR1 and CDR2 from the germline V gene are MGHRA and YSYEKL.

CDR3 residues: CASSYSARGPNTEAFF. CDR3 bases: TGTGCCAGCAGCTATTCAGCAAGGGGTCCGAACACTGAAGCTTTCTTT. The V and J genes are TRBV11-2 and TRBJ1-1, with D perhaps matching TRBD1 (5 bases). V dropped 4 bases and J dropped 1 base, with 16 bases sitting between them. This CDR3 is 16 amino acids long. Germline V lookup: CDR1 SGHAT, CDR2 FQNNGV.

This clone has just a few counts. The V gene is TRBV20-1, the J gene TRBJ1-1, with D maybe TRBD1 (6 bases). The V gene lost 5 bases and the J gene lost 4 bases, with 8 bases spanning the gap. This CDR3 is 11 amino acids long. The germline CDR1 and CDR2 sequences are DFQATT and SNEGSKA (reference sequence). Here the CDR3 DNA reads TGCAGTGCTGGCAGGGGCACTGAAGCTTTCTTT. Amino acid sequence: CSAGRGTEAFF.

This rearrangement joins TRBV7-9 to TRBJ2-7, with TRBD1 matching 9 bases. The germline V gene encodes CDR1 SEHNR and CDR2 FQNEAQ (reference sequence). CDR3 length: 15 residues. The V gene end was trimmed by 6 bases and the J gene end by 1 base; junction bases not matched to a gene: 7. In DNA, the CDR3 is TGTGCCAGCAGAGGCGGGGACAGGGTGTCCTACGAGCAGTACTTC. Its translation is CASRGGDRVSYEQYF.

V gene TRBV6-1 combines with J gene TRBJ1-4, with TRBD1 matching 8 bases. Trimming cost V 1 base and J 2 bases; bases outside gene matches: 3. The germline CDR1 and CDR2 sequences are MNHNS and SASEGT. CDR3 length: 16 residues. The CDR3 here is CASSEGTGRTNEKLFF. Here the CDR3 DNA reads TGTGCCAGCAGTGAAGGGACAGGGAGGACTAATGAAAAACTGTTTTTT.

This chain joins TRBV7-8 and TRBJ2-3, with D perhaps matching TRBD2 (6 bases). The CDR3 loop spans 16 amino acids. The ends were cut back, 4 bases at V and 2 bases at J, with 16 bases in the middle. In germline, CDR1 is SGHVS, CDR2 FQNEAQ. As DNA, the CDR3 is TGTGCCAGCAGCTCCCCCGGGGGAACTAACACAGATACGCAGTATTTT. This gives the protein CASSSPGGTNTDTQYF. The full variable domain, completed using reference TRBV7-8 and TRBJ2-3, is GAGVSQSPRYKVAKRGQDVALRCDPISGHVSLFWYQQALGQGPEFLTYFQNEAQLDKSGLPSDRFFAERPEGSVSTLKIQRTQQEDSAVYLCASSSPGGTNTDTQYFGPGTRLTVL.

V usage is TRBV9 and J usage is TRBJ2-7, with 11 nucleotides matching TRBD1. The CDR3 loop spans 15 amino acids. Germline V CDR1 and CDR2: SGDLS, YYNGEE. V lost 4 bases to trimming and J lost 3 bases; unmatched junction nucleotides: 6. CDR3 in amino acids: CASSPMGQGDYEQYF. The CDR3 DNA is TGTGCCAGCAGCCCCATGGGACAGGGGGACTACGAGCAGTACTTC. Based on the CDR3 plus reference TRBV9 and TRBJ2-7, the full variable domain is DSGVTQTPKHLITATGQRVTLRCSPRSGDLSVYWYQQSLDQGLQFLIQYYNGEERAKGNILERFSAQQFPDLHSELNLSSLELGDSALYFCASSPMGQGDYEQYFGPGTRLTVT.

The chain employs TRBV19 and TRBJ1-2; weak D call: TRBD1 (5 bases). Germline V CDR1 and CDR2: LNHDA, SQIVND (reference sequence). Trimming took off 5 bases at V and 4 bases at J, with 11 bases between the two ends. The CDR3 has 13 residues. The CDR3 nucleotides are TGTGCCAGTAGTGCACAGGTTCTCTATGGCTACACCTTC. As protein: CASSAQVLYGYTF.

CDR3: CASAMGQGNGYTF. The CDR3 DNA reads TGTGCCAGCGCCATGGGGCAGGGAAATGGCTACACCTTC. The rearrangement joins TRBV6-5 to TRBJ1-2; tentative D call: TRBD1 (5 bases). Looked up from germline, CDR1 is MNHEY and CDR2 is SVGAGI. V was shortened by 8 bases and J by 6 bases, with 16 bases between the two germline ends. CDR3 length: 13 amino acids.